The entry below describes one T cell receptor (beta chain). The data are from a study of blood T cell repertoires in COVID-19. Turning to the study itself: Sample material is recorded as cDNA or gDNA derived from T cells, B-cell-depleted T cells, or PBMCs.

Here immunoSEQ multiplex PCR was the method, and the copy in TCRdb shows in-frame clones only, minus some. The table lists about 51,000 clones, about 91% of them singletons, with 3.1% in the top ten. The CDR3 length is 14 residues. Trimming removed 5 bases at V and 0 bases at J, with 8 bases between. Per the germline V gene, CDR1 is SNHLY and CDR2 is FYNNEI. The receptor was derived from a man aged 45-65 years with acute or convalescent COVID-19. Sequenced input: peripheral blood. The V call is TRBV2, the J call TRBJ2-4; D may be TRBD2 (6 bases). CDR3 sequence: CASSSGVAKNIQYF. DNA for the CDR3: TGTGCCAGCAGTTCGGGGGTAGCCAAAAACATTCAGTACTTC. Full variable domain (outside the CDR3, taken from reference TRBV2 and TRBJ2-4): EPEVTQTPSHQVTQMGQEVILRCVPISNHLYFYWYRQILGQKVEFLVSFYNNEISEKSEIFDDQFSVERPDGSNFTLKIRSTKLEDSAMYFCASSSGVAKNIQYFGAGTRLSVL.